The 18 T cell receptor beta chains listed next were all sequenced from one sample in a study of T cell responses to AZD1222 COVID-19 vaccine. The method was immunoSEQ multiplex PCR; TCRdb's version includes in-frame clones alone and lacks a portion of them. The record lists 150,000 or so clones, of which the ten most abundant hold about 2%. Specimen: peripheral blood. The receptors were sampled from an adult in good health.

The chain couples TRBV19 to TRBJ1-5; possible D gene TRBD1, 6 bases. The length of the CDR3 is 15 residues. CDR1 is LNHDA and CDR2 is SQIVND in the germline V gene (reference sequence). Deletions cut 3 bases from V and 2 bases from J, with 11 bases between. DNA of the CDR3: TGTGCCAGTAGTATGTTCAGGGGAGGCAATCAGCCCCAGCATTTT. Residues: CASSMFRGGNQPQHF.

The chain links TRBV7-2 to TRBJ2-5; a possible D gene is TRBD2 (5 bases). The V end was cut by 1 base, the J end by 7 bases, with 7 bases between. The CDR3 runs 12 residues. Germline V CDR1 and CDR2: SGHTA, FQGNSA. The CDR3 region is CASSLERLTQYF. CDR3 bases: TGTGCCAGCAGCTTAGAGCGGTTGACCCAGTACTTC.

This chain links TRBV30 with TRBJ2-3; no clear D. Deletions cut 2 bases from V and 6 bases from J, with 9 bases between. Germline V CDR1 and CDR2: GTSNPN, SVGIG (reference sequence). CDR3 length: 12 residues. CDR3 coding DNA: TGTGCCTGGAGTCCCCCCGGCGATACGCAGTATTTT. Amino acids: CAWSPPGDTQYF. The variable domain in full, completed from reference TRBV30 and TRBJ2-3, reads SQTIHQWPATLVQPVGSPLSLECTVEGTSNPNLYWYRQAAGRGLQLLFYSVGIGQISSEVPQNLSASRPQDRQFILSSKKLLLSDSGFYLCAWSPPGDTQYFGPGTRLTVL.

The chain couples TRBV13 to TRBJ1-2; no definite D call. V lost 0 bases and J lost 0, with 5 bases in between. Germline V lookup: CDR1 PRHDT, CDR2 FYEKMQ (reference sequence). The CDR3 runs 14 residues. CDR3 sequence: CASSLGGTNYGYTF. In DNA form, the CDR3 reads TGTGCCAGCAGCTTAGGGGGTACTAACTATGGCTACACCTTC.

The rearrangement uses TRBV28 and TRBJ2-5, with D tentatively TRBD2 (5 bases). Trimming cost V 1 base and J 0 bases, with 9 bases left between them. CDR3 size: 15 residues. Germline CDR1 and CDR2: MDHEN and SYDVKM. The CDR3 is CASSLYGGYQETQYF. The CDR3 DNA follows: TGTGCCAGCAGTTTATACGGCGGGTACCAAGAGACCCAGTACTTC.

The chain combines TRBV10-3 with TRBJ2-3; D not certain. Trimming stripped 8 bases from V and 2 bases from J, with 17 bases between. The germline V gene encodes CDR1 ENHRY and CDR2 SYGVKD. This CDR3 has 15 residues. CDR3 loop: CAICRSGGDTDTQYF. CDR3 in DNA: TGTGCCATCTGTCGGAGTGGCGGAGACACAGATACGCAGTATTTT.

V is TRBV3-1 (or the pseudogene TRBV3-2) and J is TRBJ1-1; 8 bases are a match to TRBD1. The V segment lost 5 bases and the J segment 4 bases; nucleotides outside the gene matches: 15. This CDR3 spans 17 amino acids. Looked up from germline, CDR1 is LGHDT and CDR2 is YNNKEL (reference sequence). This CDR3 reads CASSTRKQGGASTEAFF. CDR3 nucleotides: TGTGCCAGCAGCACCAGAAAACAGGGGGGCGCGAGCACTGAAGCTTTCTTT.

The chain is built from TRBV28 and TRBJ1-2, with a possible D match to TRBD1 (6 bases). Trimming took 6 bases from V and 1 from J, leaving 15 bases between them. This CDR3 is 15 amino acids long. Germline V gene sequence: CDR1 MDHEN, CDR2 SYDVKM. In nucleotides, the CDR3 is TGTGCCAGCAGCCTGGACAGTTCTTTTAACTATGGCTACACCTTC. Translation gives CASSLDSSFNYGYTF.

This sequence joins TRBV6-5 and TRBJ1-1; possible D gene TRBD1, 5 bases. Trimming took 7 bases from V and 2 from J, leaving 14 bases between them. This CDR3 has 14 residues. Germline values: CDR1 MNHEY, CDR2 SVGAGI. For the CDR3, the DNA is TGTGCCAGCATGACCAGGGTAGTCAACACTGAAGCTTTCTTT. Residues: CASMTRVVNTEAFF.

The chain recombines TRBV4-3 with TRBJ1-6; perhaps TRBD1 as D (5 bases). The length of the CDR3 is 16 residues. Trimming shortened V by 3 bases and J by 7 bases, and 16 bases separated the two germline ends. From germline, CDR1 is LGHNA and CDR2 YSLEER. The CDR3 protein is CASSHFQQEGNSPLHF. The CDR3 DNA reads as TGCGCCAGCAGCCACTTCCAACAGGAGGGAAATTCACCCCTCCACTTT.

The chain joins TRBV19 to TRBJ1-1; TRBD1 is a possible D gene (5 bases). V was cut by 7 bases and J by 5 bases, with 11 bases left in between. This CDR3 is 12 amino acids long. Looked up from germline, CDR1 is LNHDA and CDR2 is SQIVND (reference sequence). The CDR3 DNA follows: TGTGCCAGTACCCTCGGGGCGACTGAAGCTTTCTTT. It specifies CASTLGATEAFF.

The gene calls are TRBV4-1 and TRBJ1-3; D is unresolved. Between the trimmed V and J ends, which lost 1 base and 8 bases, there was a span of 15 bases. Germline CDR1 and CDR2: MGHRA and YSYEKL. The CDR3 loop spans 15 amino acids. CDR3 sequence (DNA): TGCGCCAGCAGCCAAGTAGCGACTCGGGAGGACACCATATATTTT. Residues: CASSQVATREDTIYF.

J is TRBJ2-7 and V is TRBV7-3; unclear D gene. Trimming took off 5 bases at V and 3 bases at J, with 11 bases between the two ends. CDR1 is SGHTA, CDR2 FQGTGA, per germline. CDR3 length: 13 residues. The CDR3 protein is CASSPGPGYEQYF. In DNA form, the CDR3 reads TGTGCCAGCAGCCCCGGACCGGGCTACGAGCAGTACTTC.

The chain couples TRBV28 to TRBJ1-3; 9 bases agree with TRBD1. The CDR3 is 16 residues long. Trimming removed 5 bases from V and 3 bases from J; junction bases left unmatched: 8. Germline loops: CDR1 MDHEN, CDR2 SYDVKM. CDR3 nucleotides: TGTGCCAGCAGTAGCACAGGGGGCCCGTTTGGAAACACCATATATTTT. Translated, it gives CASSSTGGPFGNTIYF. The full variable domain, completed using reference TRBV28 and TRBJ1-3, is DVKVTQSSRYLVKRTGEKVFLECVQDMDHENMFWYRQDPGLGLRLIYFSYDVKMKEKGDIPEGYSVSREKKERFSLILESASTNQTSMYLCASSSTGGPFGNTIYFGEGSWLTVV.

V usage is TRBV20-1 and J usage is TRBJ2-1; unclear D gene. The V gene lost 3 bases and the J gene lost 8 bases, with 8 bases spanning the gap. There are 11 residues in the CDR3. Germline V gene lookup returns CDR1 DFQATT and CDR2 SNEGSKA (reference sequence). CDR3 sequence: CSASSLDEQFF. CDR3 in DNA: TGCAGTGCTAGTAGTCTGGATGAGCAGTTCTTC.

The genes are TRBV5-4 and TRBJ2-5; 9 bases map to TRBD2. CDR1 and CDR2 from the germline V gene are SGHNT and YYREEE (reference sequence). V shed 2 bases, J shed 5 bases, and the junction held 4 bases outside the gene matches. The CDR3 extends over 14 amino acids. CDR3 bases: TGTGCCAGCAGCTTCCGGACTAGCGTTGAGACCCAGTACTTC. It encodes CASSFRTSVETQYF.

This chain connects TRBV7-8 to TRBJ1-5, with unresolved D. Germline lookup yields CDR1 SGHVS and CDR2 FQNEAQ. The V end was cut by 5 bases, the J end by 1 base, with 9 bases between. CDR3 size: 14 residues. CDR3 sequence (DNA): TGTGCCAGCAGCCAAAGCAGAAGCAATCAGCCCCAGCATTTT. This encodes CASSQSRSNQPQHF.

Concerning this clone: The same CDR3 can be traced to other DNA sequences in this sample. The chain joins TRBV27 to TRBJ1-1; TRBD1 is a possible D gene (6 bases). This CDR3 spans 14 amino acids. Trimming took 0 bases from V and 5 from J, leaving 10 bases between them. CDR1 is MNHEY, CDR2 SMNVEV, per germline (reference sequence). The CDR3 region is CASSLSRGSTEAFF. The DNA for the CDR3 is TGTGCCAGCAGTTTATCGAGGGGGTCAACTGAAGCTTTCTTT.